The rows below give T cell receptor beta chains drawn from one sample of a study of beta chain features in type 1 diabetes. The assay was immunoSEQ multiplex PCR, and TCRdb's table has in-frame clones only and misses some. The repertoire holds hundreds of thousands of clones, with roughly 15% as singletons. What was sequenced was central memory CD4+ T cells from blood. The source is a man aged 25 to 45 in good health. Each CDR3 is given with its conserved first and last residue. Fields, in order: clone size, D gene, J gene, V gene, CDR3 length, CDR3 protein, CDR3 DNA. D genes are given only for firm matches. Where a row states a size, it is once, few, many or the class of an expanded clone; other rows omit it.

few	NA	TRBJ1-4	TRBV5-4	14	CASSPGKFDEKLFF	TGTGCCAGCAGCCCAGGGAAGTTCGATGAAAAACTGTTTTTT
NA	NA	TRBJ2-7	TRBV2	13	CASSPRGAGEQYF	TGTGCCAGCAGTCCTCGGGGGGCGGGAGAGCAGTACTTC
NA	NA	TRBJ1-1	TRBV11-3	15	CASSLGGRIVTEAFF	TGTGCCAGCAGCTTAGGGGGCAGGATCGTCACTGAAGCTTTCTTT
few	NA	TRBJ2-3	TRBV5-1	17	CASSDRDTSTGTDTQYF	TGCGCCAGCAGCGACCGGGACACAAGTACCGGCACAGATACGCAGTATTTT
few	NA	TRBJ1-6	TRBV7-2	13	CASSSREDSPLHF	TGTGCCAGCAGCTCCAGGGAGGATTCACCCCTCCACTTT
few	NA	TRBJ1-1	TRBV6-5	13	CASSSGRNTEAFF	TGTGCCAGCAGTTCCGGGAGGAACACTGAAGCTTTCTTT
NA	TRBD1	TRBJ1-1	TRBV28	12	CASRTGQGQAFF	TGTGCCAGCAGGACCGGACAGGGTCAAGCTTTCTTT
few	TRBD1	TRBJ1-2	TRBV27	14	CASSPKNRGYGYTF	TGTGCCAGCAGTCCCAAAAACAGGGGCTATGGCTACACCTTC
NA	NA	TRBJ2-6	TRBV5-4	16	CASSLRARSGANVLTF	TGTGCCAGCAGCTTGAGGGCCAGGTCTGGGGCCAACGTCCTGACTTTC
NA	NA	TRBJ1-4	TRBV10-1	13	CASSESSAGKLFF	TGCGCCAGCAGTGAGTCTTCGGCGGGAAAACTGTTTTTT
few	NA	TRBJ1-2	TRBV4-3	15	CASSQDPSISHGYTF	TGCGCCAGCAGCCAAGATCCCAGTATCTCTCATGGCTACACCTTC
NA	NA	TRBJ2-3	TRBV11-2	16	CASSSRPDTSTDTQYF	TGTGCCAGCAGCTCCCGCCCCGATACTAGCACAGATACGCAGTATTTT
NA	TRBD2	TRBJ2-3	TRBV6-6	15	CASSYLAGGLHTQYF	TGTGCCAGCAGTTACCTTGCGGGAGGGCTTCATACGCAGTATTTT
many	TRBD2	TRBJ2-3	TRBV10-3	17	CAIRPPVGGRAKDTQYF	TGTGCCATCAGACCCCCGGTCGGCGGGAGGGCCAAGGATACGCAGTATTTT
NA	NA	TRBJ1-5	TRBV19	12	CDLGGSDQPQHF	TGTGACCTGGGGGGCAGCGATCAGCCCCAGCATTTT
few	NA	TRBJ1-6	TRBV18	13	CASSPRGDSPLHF	TGTGCCAGCTCACCAAGGGGAGATTCACCCCTCCACTTT
NA	TRBD2	TRBJ2-3	TRBV10-2	14	CASRLGGGTDTQYF	TGCGCCAGCAGATTGGGGGGGGGCACAGATACGCAGTATTTT
NA	TRBD2	TRBJ2-5	TRBV19	16	CASSRGTSGVSETQYF	TGTGCCAGTAGTAGGGGGACTAGCGGGGTATCAGAGACCCAGTACTTC
few	NA	TRBJ2-1	TRBV11-2	12	CASSLHTDEQFF	TGTGCCAGCAGCTTACACACAGATGAGCAGTTCTTC
few	TRBD2	TRBJ2-3	TRBV7-2	17	CASSPRGLAGGPGTQYF	TGTGCCAGCAGCCCACGCGGACTAGCGGGAGGGCCAGGTACGCAGTATTTT
few	TRBD2	TRBJ2-1	TRBV2	15	CATRELAGAWNEQFF	TGTGCCACAAGAGAACTAGCGGGGGCATGGAATGAGCAGTTCTTC
NA	NA	TRBJ2-5	TRBV11-2	15	CASSLDMVPGETQYF	TGTGCCAGCAGCTTAGACATGGTACCGGGGGAGACCCAGTACTTC
few	TRBD1	TRBJ2-6	TRBV5-1	20	CASSSPGRDRGNSGANVLTF	TGCGCCAGCAGCTCACCGGGGCGGGACAGGGGGAACTCTGGGGCCAACGTCCTGACTTTC
few	TRBD2	TRBJ2-5	TRBV7-7	15	CASSLGLAGGETQYF	TGTGCCAGCAGCTTAGGACTAGCGGGGGGAGAGACCCAGTACTTC
NA	TRBD2	TRBJ2-1	TRBV10-3	15	CAISESLAGNNEQFF	TGTGCCATCAGTGAGTCGTTAGCGGGGAACAATGAGCAGTTCTTC
NA	NA	TRBJ2-7	TRBV5-4	13	CASSLWGSYEQYF	TGTGCCAGCAGCTTGTGGGGTAGCTACGAGCAGTACTTC
few	NA	TRBJ1-1	TRBV19	15	CASSSRGGVNTEAFF	TGTGCCAGTAGTAGCAGGGGTGGCGTGAACACTGAAGCTTTCTTT
NA	NA	TRBJ1-5	TRBV19	16	CASSIVWQGSNQPQHF	TGTGCCAGTAGTATAGTCTGGCAGGGTAGCAATCAGCCCCAGCATTTT
many	NA	TRBJ1-2	TRBV5-6	15	CASSLEIGHRMATTF	TGTGCCAGCAGCTTGGAAATTGGGCACCGGATGGCTACGACCTTC
few	NA	TRBJ1-2	TRBV15	13	CATSRVGTYGYTF	TGTGCCACCAGCAGAGTGGGGACCTATGGCTACACCTTC
NA	TRBD1	TRBJ2-2	TRBV19	15	CASSLQGRNTGELFF	TGTGCCAGTAGTTTACAGGGGCGGAACACCGGGGAGCTGTTTTTT
once	TRBD1	TRBJ1-4	TRBV7-9	14	CASSTGDPGEKLFF	TGTGCCAGCAGCACAGGGGACCCGGGTGAAAAACTGTTTTTT
NA	NA	TRBJ2-2	TRBV11-3	11	CASSLAGELFF	TGTGCCAGCAGCTTGGCCGGGGAGCTGTTTTTT
few	NA	TRBJ2-7	TRBV7-6	16	CASSLGAGLLSDEQYF	TGTGCCAGCAGCTTAGGTGCCGGACTCTTGTCTGACGAGCAGTACTTC
few	NA	TRBJ2-3	TRBV7-2	16	CASSPGWGGGTDTQYF	TGTGCCAGCAGCCCTGGCTGGGGCGGTGGCACAGATACGCAGTATTTT
NA	NA	TRBJ1-2	TRBV7-9	16	CASSLARALTNYGYTF	TGTGCCAGCAGCTTAGCCAGGGCCCTGACTAACTATGGCTACACCTTC
many	NA	TRBJ1-5	TRBV7-9	13	CASSSRRGQPQHF	TGTGCCAGCAGCAGCCGTCGTGGGCAGCCCCAGCATTTT
few	NA	TRBJ2-1	TRBV7-2	15	CASSLNREPYNEQFF	TGTGCCAGCAGCTTGAATCGGGAGCCCTACAATGAGCAGTTCTTC
NA	NA	TRBJ1-1	TRBV9	13	CASSVGRNTEAFF	TGTGCCAGCAGCGTAGGGCGGAACACTGAAGCTTTCTTT
few	NA	TRBJ1-5	TRBV5-8	14	CASSFDRSNQPQHF	TGTGCCAGCAGCTTCGACAGGAGCAATCAGCCCCAGCATTTT
few	NA	TRBJ1-2	TRBV14	13	CASSWGSRASYTF	TGTGCCAGCAGCTGGGGGTCCAGGGCCAGCTACACCTTC
few	NA	TRBJ1-4	TRBV5-4	14	CASSQQATNEKLFF	TGTGCCAGCAGCCAACAGGCAACTAATGAAAAACTGTTTTTT
NA	NA	TRBJ2-3	TRBV5-1	15	CASSLVGSSTDTQYF	TGCGCCAGCAGCTTGGTGGGATCTAGCACAGATACGCAGTATTTT
NA	NA	TRBJ2-1	TRBV9	17	CASSSPGGEYAVNEQFF	TGTGCCAGCAGCTCTCCAGGGGGGGAGTACGCTGTCAATGAGCAGTTCTTC
few	NA	TRBJ1-2	TRBV7-2	12	CASSPGTLGYTF	TGTGCCAGCAGCCCCGGGACATTAGGCTACACCTTC
few	NA	TRBJ2-6	TRBV7-2	13	CASSFKGANVLTF	TGTGCCAGCAGCTTCAAAGGGGCCAACGTCCTGACTTTC
few	NA	TRBJ1-1	TRBV19	12	CASSLADQEAFF	TGTGCCAGTAGTCTAGCAGACCAAGAAGCTTTCTTT
NA	NA	TRBJ1-2	TRBV25-1	12	CASSPQGYGYTF	TGTGCCAGCTCCCCACAGGGCTATGGCTACACCTTC